What follows is one T cell receptor (beta chain) and its context. This sample is part of a study of cytomegalovirus exposure and HLA in healthy donors. This CDR3 comprises 18 residues. Germline V gene data show CDR1 as MDHEN and CDR2 as SYDVKM. Trimming removed 2 bases from V and 5 bases from J; junction bases left unmatched: 15. Primers: 60 Vbeta forward and 13 Jbeta reverse. Only in-frame clones appear in the TCRdb table, and some are missing; sequencing was by immunoSEQ multiplex PCR. Here the sample spans tens of thousands of clones, roughly 74% being singletons. This clonotype was obtained from a man aged 35 to 55 in good health and CMV-seronegative. The chain has TRBV28 and TRBJ2-3, with 8 bases fitting TRBD2. Material for sequencing was PBMCs. CDR3 bases: TGTGCCAGCAGTTTACTTGCAGCAGGCCCGGGAGGGTTAGATACGCAGTATTTT. It translates to CASSLLAAGPGGLDTQYF.